The 14 T cell receptor beta chains below all came from one sample that was sequenced in a study of T-cell memory formation after mild COVID-19 (dated by TCRdb to 2020 to 2023). The library was obtained by 5' RACE. TCRdb shows the sequencer as Illumina NovaSeq 6000. The public reads were reprocessed in TCRdb via fastp at Q25 and MiXCR, keeping in-frame beta chains. CDR3 protein duplicates are merged, each entry listing the most common genes and DNA. Here the sample has 150,000 to 200,000 distinct CDR3 sequences; roughly 23% occur a single time. Roughly 23% of the sample comes from the top ten. Sequenced sample: PBMCs or a T cell subset sorted from them (not recorded which). These TCRs come from an adult woman who had mild COVID-19 (a few samples of this study predate the infection). The sample titles of this study are shuffled in the database, so cell type and time point are left out; the donor was told from shared clones.

This sequence joins TRBV7-8 and TRBJ1-3; maybe TRBD1 (5 bases). The V end was cut by 5 bases, the J end by 0 bases, with 17 bases between. The CDR3 is 17 amino acids. Germline V lookup: CDR1 SGHVS, CDR2 FQNEAQ. This CDR3 reads CASSPLEGPYSGNTIYF. In DNA form, the CDR3 reads TGTGCCAGCAGCCCCCTCGAGGGACCTTACTCTGGAAACACCATATATTTT. Based on the CDR3 plus reference TRBV7-8 and TRBJ1-3, the full variable domain is GAGVSQSPRYKVAKRGQDVALRCDPISGHVSLFWYQQALGQGPEFLTYFQNEAQLDKSGLPSDRFFAERPEGSVSTLKIQRTQQEDSAVYLCASSPLEGPYSGNTIYFGEGSWLTVV.

The chain joins TRBV3-1 to TRBJ1-2; unclear D gene. Germline CDR1 is LGHDT and CDR2 is YNNKEL (reference sequence). Deletions cut 0 bases from V and 5 bases from J, with 13 bases between. This CDR3 is built from 15 residues. CDR3 nucleotide sequence: TGTGCCAGCAGCCAAGAATCCGGGGAGGAGTATGGCTACACCTTC. This translates into CASSQESGEEYGYTF.

This clonotype was detected many times. The chain employs TRBV5-5 and TRBJ1-5; 10 bases are a match to TRBD1. V gave up 3 bases and J gave up 2 bases; unmatched junction bases: 2. CDR3 length equals 15 residues. Germline V gene sequence: CDR1 SGHKS, CDR2 YYEKEE (reference sequence). CDR3 nucleotide sequence: TGTGCCAGCAGCTGGGGGACAGGGGGCAATCAGCCCCAGCATTTT. Its translation is CASSWGTGGNQPQHF.

This clonotype was counted a few times. CDR3 in DNA: TGTGCCAGCAGTTACACCCGGACAGCAAACACTGAAGCTTTCTTT. Translation: CASSYTRTANTEAFF. The chain combines TRBV6-5 with TRBJ1-1; TRBD1 might be the D (6 bases). The V end was cut by 2 bases, the J end by 2 bases, with 12 bases between. CDR3 size: 15 residues. Germline V gene data show CDR1 as MNHEY and CDR2 as SVGAGI.

The chain combines TRBV4-3 with TRBJ2-1; TRBD2 might be the D (5 bases). The CDR3 is 16 amino acids. CDR1 LGHNA and CDR2 YSLEER come from the germline V gene. V lost 4 bases and J 0 bases, leaving 13 bases between the germline ends. CDR3 nucleotide sequence: TGCGCCAGCAGCCCCCTCGGGGTTAGCTCCTACAATGAGCAGTTCTTC. This encodes CASSPLGVSSYNEQFF.

DNA of the CDR3: TGTGCCAGCACTCGCTCCTACAATGAGCAGTTCTTC. It translates to CASTRSYNEQFF. The J gene is TRBJ2-1, the V gene TRBV28; no clear D. Germline CDR1 and CDR2: MDHEN and SYDVKM. The ends were cut back, 7 bases at V and 0 bases at J, with 4 bases in the middle. The CDR3 loop spans 12 amino acids. Full variable domain (rest looked up from reference TRBV28 and TRBJ2-1): DVKVTQSSRYLVKRTGEKVFLECVQDMDHENMFWYRQDPGLGLRLIYFSYDVKMKEKGDIPEGYSVSREKKERFSLILESASTNQTSMYLCASTRSYNEQFFGPGTRLTVL.

The genes are TRBV4-2 and TRBJ2-7; no definite D call. V was clipped by 0 bases and J by 3 bases, with 12 bases between them. The germline V gene has CDR1 LGHNA and CDR2 YNFKEQ. There are 15 residues in the CDR3. The DNA of the CDR3 is TGTGCCAGCAGCCAAGATCCCGGTATGTACTACGAGCAGTACTTC. Amino acids: CASSQDPGMYYEQYF.

The chain is built from TRBV4-3 and TRBJ2-2; D is perhaps TRBD1 (6 bases). CDR3 length: 21 amino acids. Germline V gene sequence: CDR1 LGHNA, CDR2 YSLEER. Trimming stripped 4 bases from V and 0 bases from J, with 27 bases between. The CDR3 nucleotides read TGCGCCAGCAGCCCGCTCAGGGTAGTGGACAGCACCCAACCGAACACCGGGGAGCTGTTTTTT. Protein product: CASSPLRVVDSTQPNTGELFF.

The V call is TRBV29-1, the J call TRBJ2-7; maybe TRBD1 (6 bases). The V and J ends lost 5 bases and 2 bases respectively, with 13 bases between them. CDR1 is SQVTM, CDR2 ANQGSEA, per germline. This CDR3 spans 13 amino acids. The CDR3 DNA sequence: TGCAGCGTTAGGGGGTCCCCCCCCTACGAGCAGTACTTC. Translating it yields CSVRGSPPYEQYF.

This clonotype was counted many times. V is TRBV19 and J is TRBJ2-3; possible D gene TRBD2, 5 bases. Germline V gene lookup returns CDR1 LNHDA and CDR2 SQIVND (reference sequence). V was clipped by 5 bases and J by 6 bases, with 9 bases between them. The CDR3 extends over 12 amino acids. The chain's CDR3 is CASSVPGDTQYF. The CDR3 nucleotides are TGTGCCAGTAGTGTTCCGGGGGATACGCAGTATTTT.

This clonotype was counted once. V usage is TRBV6-5 and J usage is TRBJ1-1, with a possible D match to TRBD1 (5 bases). CDR1 and CDR2 (germline): MNHEY, SVGAGI. The V end lost 5 bases, the J end lost 5 bases, and 12 bases lay between the germline ends. The CDR3 runs 13 residues. The CDR3, as DNA: TGTGCCAGCAGTCCGGGACGTTGGACTGAAGCTTTCTTT. Amino acid sequence: CASSPGRWTEAFF.

This clonotype is a singleton in its sample. This rearrangement joins TRBV20-1 to TRBJ2-1; 10 bases align to TRBD2. CDR3 length: 17 residues. The junction had 10 bases not matched to a gene; V was cut back by 0 bases and J by 5 bases. Germline CDR1 and CDR2: DFQATT and SNEGSKA (reference sequence). DNA of the CDR3: TGCAGTGCTAGAGAGGGGACGGGACTAGCGTCGAACAATGAGCAGTTCTTC. This translates into CSAREGTGLASNNEQFF.

This clonotype was seen a handful of times. This sequence joins TRBV7-9 and TRBJ1-1, with 9 bases identical to TRBD1. Trimming took 6 bases from V and 4 from J; bases not matched to a gene: 3. The CDR3 runs 13 residues. Germline CDR1 reads SEHNR; CDR2 reads FQNEAQ (reference sequence). CDR3 sequence (DNA): TGTGCCAGCAGTAAGACAGGGGGCACTGAAGCTTTCTTT. Translating it yields CASSKTGGTEAFF.

This clonotype was seen a few times. The rearrangement uses TRBV7-3 and TRBJ2-1; TRBD2 aligns across 8 bases. The CDR3 extends over 16 amino acids. The V segment lost 4 bases and the J segment 3 bases; nucleotides outside the gene matches: 8. CDR1 and CDR2 (germline): SGHTA, FQGTGA. CDR3 in amino acids: CASSWGTSGGYNEQFF. In nucleotides, the CDR3 is TGTGCCAGCAGCTGGGGCACTAGCGGAGGCTACAATGAGCAGTTCTTC.